The 3 T cell receptor beta chains given below trace back to one sample, sequenced in a study of blood T cell repertoires in COVID-19. Only in-frame clones appear in the TCRdb table, and some are missing; sequencing was by immunoSEQ multiplex PCR. There are about 340,000 clones in the sample; about 92% occur only once, and approximately 17% lies in the top ten. The sample taken for sequencing was PBMCs or T cells enriched from blood (not recorded which). These receptors all come from a woman in her 30s who had recovered from COVID-19.

The table lists this clone with a count of one. This chain's CDR3 is CASSQGLGGGYGYTF. The CDR3 coding sequence is TGCGCCAGCAGCCAAGGATTGGGGGGTGGCTATGGCTACACCTTC. The V and J genes are TRBV4-1 and TRBJ1-2; the D gene is possibly TRBD1 (5 bases). Trimming left V 1 base short and J 4 bases short, with 13 bases between. Germline V gene data show CDR1 as MGHRA and CDR2 as YSYEKL. This CDR3 is 15 amino acids long.

In its sample, this clone was seen a few times. The CDR3 DNA is TGTGCCAGCAGCTCCAAAGGGACTAGATCCTACAATGAGCAGTTCTTC. It encodes CASSSKGTRSYNEQFF. V is TRBV7-2 and J is TRBJ2-1, with 8 bases aligning to TRBD2. CDR3 length: 16 amino acids. V gave up 4 bases and J gave up 1 base; unmatched junction bases: 6. Germline CDR1 reads SGHTA; CDR2 reads FQGNSA.

The chain joins TRBV4-2 to TRBJ2-4, with TRBD2 matching over 8 bases. With 4 bases clipped from V and 6 bases from J, the junction kept 14 bases outside the gene matches. Germline V gene lookup returns CDR1 LGHNA and CDR2 YNFKEQ. This CDR3 contains 17 residues. CDR3 bases: TGTGCCAGCAGCCCCTACTTTCGGGAGGGCCGAGGAAACATTCAGTACTTC. Protein: CASSPYFREGRGNIQYF.